This note documents a single T cell receptor (beta chain) sequence. Its target is unknown. At one end the junction does not follow the germline gene, possibly because of a read error. The PCR made use of 60 Vbeta and 13 Jbeta primers. The table came from immunoSEQ multiplex PCR; TCRdb's copy has only in-frame clones and leaves some out. The table has some 120,000 clones, approximately 80% seen once. The sample belongs to a study of cytomegalovirus exposure and HLA in healthy donors. Study-level findings and limits: Cytomegalovirus status was reportedly diagnosed by the classifier with high specificity and sensitivity.

Germline V lookup: CDR1 MNHNS, CDR2 SASEGT. The CDR3 has 15 residues. V and J are TRBV6-1 and TRBJ2-4; D possibly corresponds to TRBD2 (5 bases). The sequenced material came from PBMCs. The source of this sequence is a man younger than 40 in good health and CMV-seropositive. CDR3 sequence reads: CASRVGELAKNSQYF. CDR3 sequence (DNA): TGTGCCAGCAGGGTTGGGGAGCTGGCCAAAAACAGTCAGTACTTC.